Described below is a single T cell receptor (beta chain) sequence and its context. What it recognizes is unknown. These data are taken from a study of blood T cells in healthy people across ages. Findings of the study overall: Possibly, changes in expanded clonotypes were confounded because donor CMV status was unknown.

The use of a sample-barcoded 5' primer and a J-beta primer mix characterized a second PCR of 7 to 11 cycles. TCRdb reprocessed the 5' RACE reads via MiXCR and lists one record per CDR3 protein. The table lists 1.4 million to 1.5 million distinct CDR3 sequences, 42% of them singletons. V was shortened by 6 bases and J by 5 bases, with 19 bases between the two germline ends. Germline-derived CDR1 and CDR2 are MNHNS and SASEGT. CDR3 length: 15 residues. The chain recombines TRBV6-1 with TRBJ2-5, with D possibly being TRBD1 or TRBD2 (5 bases each). The sample was blood. The source is a woman younger than 30 in good health. The CDR3 reads CASRTSLGTGETQYF. Here the CDR3 DNA reads TGTGCCAGCAGGACTTCGTTGGGGACGGGGGAGACCCAGTACTTC.